Each of the 10 T cell receptor beta chains below was sequenced from the same sample in a study of T cells in Graves' hyperthyroidism and ophthalmopathy. What was amplified from RNA transcripts were TCR beta CDR3 regions. First-round RT-PCR with HTBI primers amplified the TCR CDR3 region. TCRdb re-analysed the multiplex PCR reads in MiXCR, keeping a single row per CDR3 protein. The sample contains 600,000 to 900,000 distinct CDR3 sequences, about 17% of which appear only once. The source material was blood. The receptor source for this set is a man aged 18-30 years with Graves' hyperthyroidism.

V is TRBV6-5 and J is TRBJ2-7, with a weak D call TRBD1 (6 bases). The germline CDR1 and CDR2 sequences are MNHEY and SVGAGI. The CDR3 length is 11 residues. Trimming took off 6 bases at V and 6 bases at J, with 9 bases between the two ends. The CDR3 region is CASRRDTEQYF. The CDR3 DNA sequence: TGTGCCAGCAGACGGGACACCGAGCAGTACTTC.

At least ten counts were recorded for this clonotype. This chain links TRBV12-3 or TRBV12-4 with TRBJ2-2; tentatively, D is TRBD2 (5 bases). The V gene lost 3 bases and the J gene lost 4 bases, with 9 bases spanning the gap. The CDR3 is 14 residues long. CDR3 protein: CASSLGSGTGELFF. DNA of the CDR3: TGTGCCAGCAGTTTGGGCAGCGGCACCGGGGAGCTGTTTTTT.

This rearrangement joins TRBV4-1 to TRBJ2-7, with a weak D call TRBD2 (6 bases). The ends were cut back, 3 bases at V and 3 bases at J, with 21 bases in the middle. The CDR3 runs 17 residues. CDR1 and CDR2 (germline): MGHRA, YSYEKL. The CDR3, as DNA: TGCGCCAGCAGCCAGGCACCCGGGACTCCGCCGGGCTACGAGCAGTACTTC. Translated, it gives CASSQAPGTPPGYEQYF.

This chain joins TRBV28 and TRBJ2-7; the D is unclear. Per germline, CDR1 MDHEN and CDR2 SYDVKM. This CDR3 comprises 14 residues. V lost 2 bases to trimming and J lost 6 bases, with 14 bases between them. The CDR3 reads CASSLASLIAEQYF. For the CDR3, the DNA is TGTGCCAGCAGTTTAGCCAGCCTAATAGCCGAGCAGTACTTC.

This clonotype was detected ten times or more. The chain recombines TRBV6-1 with TRBJ2-5; 7 bases align to TRBD1. Germline V gene data show CDR1 as MNHNS and CDR2 as SASEGT. Trimming took 3 bases from V and 2 from J; bases not matched to a gene: 3. The CDR3 runs 14 residues. The CDR3 spells CASSEATGQETQYF. CDR3 nucleotide sequence: TGTGCCAGCAGTGAGGCGACAGGGCAAGAGACCCAGTACTTC.

The chain employs TRBV20-1 and TRBJ2-7, with D uncertain. Deletions cut 0 bases from V and 7 bases from J, with 4 bases between. The CDR3 consists of 10 residues. In germline, CDR1 is DFQATT, CDR2 SNEGSKA (reference sequence). The CDR3 sequence: CSARESEQYF. The CDR3 region has the DNA TGCAGTGCTAGAGAGTCGGAGCAGTACTTC.

This clonotype appeared a few times. The chain couples TRBV4-2 to TRBJ2-5; the match to TRBD2 covers 11 bases. Germline-derived CDR1 and CDR2 are LGHNA and YNFKEQ. CDR3 length equals 14 residues. Trimming at V came to 5 bases and at J to 3 bases, leaving 2 bases not matched to a gene. CDR3 in DNA: TGTGCCAGCAGCAAGACTAGCGGGGAAGAGACCCAGTACTTC. The encoded protein is CASSKTSGEETQYF.

As regards this clonotype: A read error may account for a junction end that differs from germline. The V call is TRBV11-2, the J call TRBJ2-3; TRBD2 agrees at 10 bases. Germline loops: CDR1 SGHAT, CDR2 FQNNGV. The CDR3 length is 16 residues. CDR3 coding DNA: TGTGCCAGCAGCGATCGGACTAGCGGATTCACAGATACGCAGTGTTTT. Translated, it gives CASSDRTSGFTDTQCF.

This clonotype came up many times. V usage is TRBV28 and J usage is TRBJ2-7, with D uncertain. Germline values: CDR1 MDHEN, CDR2 SYDVKM. CDR3 length equals 15 residues. The V and J ends lost 1 base and 2 bases respectively, with 12 bases between them. The CDR3 region has the DNA TGTGCCAGCAGTTTATCACAGAACCTCCCCTACGAGCAGTACTTC. Encoded protein: CASSLSQNLPYEQYF.

The genes are TRBV9 and TRBJ1-1; the match to TRBD1 covers 7 bases. Trimming cost V 3 bases and J 1 base; bases outside gene matches: 3. The CDR3 consists of 14 residues. CDR1 and CDR2 from the germline V gene are SGDLS and YYNGEE. This CDR3 is CASSEGQWNTEAFF. In DNA, the CDR3 is TGTGCCAGCAGCGAGGGACAGTGGAACACTGAAGCTTTCTTT.